This T cell receptor beta chain was captured by sequencing in a study of graft-versus-host responses after intestinal transplantation. Concerning this clone itself: The target antigen is unknown.

Study-level findings and limits: GvH clones were identified in recipient marrow, with some first appearing in ileum or blood. Early post-transplant falls in HvG clones accompanied the peak levels of circulating GvH clones.

Clones were sequenced by immunoSEQ multiplex PCR, and TCRdb holds only the in-frame ones, with some missing. The sample contains 150,000 or so clones, around 90% of which appear only once. This specimen consisted of unstimulated CD4+ T cells sorted from spleen or lymph node cells, obtained before intestinal transplant. The sequence derives from a human donor who received an intestinal transplant.

CDR3 DNA: TGTGCTAGTGGTTCTGAGGTGGGGACCCAGTACTTC. Translated, it gives CASGSEVGTQYF. The V call is TRBV12-5, the J call TRBJ2-5; no reliable D call. This CDR3 contains 12 residues. Trimming shortened V by 4 bases and J by 7 bases, and 10 bases separated the two germline ends. The germline V gene has CDR1 LGHNT and CDR2 FRNRAP.